These 13 T cell receptor beta chains came from one sample sequenced in a study of CD8 T cells in ankylosing spondylitis (dated 2017 in TCRdb). Receptor amplification or capture employed 5' RACE. Sequencing instrument: Illumina HiSeq 2500. Using fastp at Q25 and MiXCR, TCRdb reprocessed the public reads and kept productive beta chains. Identical CDR3 proteins give one entry, which carries the most common genes and DNA. The sample table lists roughly 150,000 distinct CDR3 sequences, under 35% of them with a count of one. The ten largest clones add up to 6% of the sample. Sequencing used synovial fluid, either unsorted or a sorted T cell fraction (not recorded which). The receptor source for this set is a male donor with ankylosing spondylitis.

This chain links TRBV27 with TRBJ1-1, with TRBD1 as a possible D gene (6 bases). The CDR3 extends over 14 amino acids. Germline V gene data show CDR1 as MNHEY and CDR2 as SMNVEV (reference sequence). Trimming cost V 2 bases and J 4 bases, with 11 bases left between them. CDR3 in DNA: TGTGCCAGCAGTTTAAAGGTGGACAGCACTGAAGCTTTCTTT. This translates into CASSLKVDSTEAFF.

The genes are TRBV5-1 and TRBJ2-3; D remains ambiguous. V lost 0 bases and J 3 bases, leaving 8 bases between the germline ends. Germline CDR1 and CDR2: SGHRS and YFSETQ. The CDR3 loop spans 14 amino acids. The CDR3, as DNA: TGCGCCAGCAGCTTGGCCGTTAGAACAGATACGCAGTATTTT. It specifies CASSLAVRTDTQYF.

The chain joins TRBV6-1 to TRBJ2-7, with TRBD2 identical over 11 bases. CDR1 is MNHNS, CDR2 SASEGT, per germline. The length of the CDR3 is 13 residues. J lost 3 bases, V lost 7 bases, and 2 bases had no gene match. The CDR3 nucleotides are TGTGCCAGCACTAGCGGGAGGCACTACGAGCAGTACTTC. This sequence encodes CASTSGRHYEQYF.

There are a few counts of this clonotype. The V and J genes are TRBV4-1 and TRBJ1-6; 11 bases map to TRBD1. Germline values: CDR1 MGHRA, CDR2 YSYEKL. The J segment lost 8 bases and the V segment lost 2 bases, leaving 8 bases of the junction unmatched. This CDR3 has 17 amino acids. The CDR3 region has the DNA TGCGCCAGCAGCCAAACCCGGGACAGGGGGTATGATTCACCCCTCCACTTT. This codes for CASSQTRDRGYDSPLHF.

The chain uses TRBV6-1 and TRBJ1-2, with 7 bases aligning to TRBD1. J was trimmed by 6 bases and V by 7 bases; bases with no gene match: 17. The CDR3 is 16 residues long. CDR1 is MNHNS, CDR2 SASEGT, per germline. This CDR3 reads CASNSDRLQSSDGYTF. Here the CDR3 DNA reads TGTGCCAGCAATTCGGACAGGCTCCAATCCTCGGATGGCTACACCTTC.

This clonotype appeared a single time. The rearrangement links TRBV12-3 or TRBV12-4 to TRBJ2-7; 13 nucleotides align to TRBD2. V dropped 5 bases and J dropped 2; count of bases not matched to a gene: 9. This CDR3 has 17 amino acids. The CDR3 reads CASSPPPTSGRAYEQYF. As DNA, the CDR3 is TGTGCCAGCAGTCCCCCCCCTACTAGCGGGAGGGCCTACGAGCAGTACTTC.

This clonotype was observed a few times. The chain has TRBV25-1 and TRBJ2-1; TRBD2 matches at 7 bases. Trimming cost V 0 bases and J 4 bases; bases outside gene matches: 6. The CDR3 covers 16 residues. Germline loops: CDR1 MGHDK, CDR2 SYGVNS. The CDR3 is CASSEYGAGRYNEQFF. The CDR3 DNA sequence: TGTGCCAGCAGTGAATATGGTGCCGGGAGGTACAATGAGCAGTTCTTC.

The J gene is TRBJ1-1, the V gene TRBV21-1; TRBD1 reflects the table's D call only, with no check against the DNA. TRBV21-1 is a pseudogene. This CDR3 spans 15 amino acids. The CDR3 sequence is CASSKGLRGNTEAFF. CDR3 DNA: TGTGCCAGCAGCAAAGGTCTTAGGGGTAACACTGAAGCTTTCTTT.

At least ten counts were recorded for this clonotype. The chain carries TRBV3-1 and TRBJ1-1, with 8 bases that match TRBD1. The V segment lost 3 bases and the J segment 11 bases; nucleotides outside the gene matches: 2. CDR1 LGHDT and CDR2 YNNKEL come from the germline V gene (reference sequence). The length of the CDR3 is 11 residues. The CDR3 DNA follows: TGTGCCAGCAGCCAGGACAGGGACGCTTTCTTT. Its translation: CASSQDRDAFF.

The chain links TRBV10-2 to TRBJ1-6; TRBD1 might be the D (5 bases). The CDR3 runs 13 residues. Germline V gene lookup returns CDR1 WSHSY and CDR2 SAAADI. Trimming took 5 bases from V and 8 from J, leaving 10 bases between them. The CDR3 sequence is CASSSARDSPLHF. The CDR3 nucleotides read TGCGCCAGCAGTTCAGCCAGGGATTCACCCCTCCACTTT.

The chain carries TRBV7-3 and TRBJ2-1; a possible D gene is TRBD1 (5 bases). This CDR3 is built from 14 residues. Deletions cut 5 bases from V and 0 bases from J, with 8 bases between. Germline V gene data show CDR1 as SGHTA and CDR2 as FQGTGA. In nucleotides, the CDR3 is TGTGCCAGCAGCCGAGACAGCTCCTACAATGAGCAGTTCTTC. Translating it yields CASSRDSSYNEQFF. The full variable domain, its missing parts supplied by reference TRBV7-3 and TRBJ2-1, is GAGVSQTPSNKVTEKGKYVELRCDPISGHTALYWYRQSLGQGPEFLIYFQGTGAADDSGLPNDRFFAVRPEGSVSTLKIQRTERGDSAVYLCASSRDSSYNEQFFGPGTRLTVL.

The chain combines TRBV16 with TRBJ1-5; D is ambiguous. CDR1 is KGHSY, CDR2 FQNENV, per germline. Trimming pared 0 bases from V and 7 bases from J, leaving 13 bases between. This CDR3 has 15 amino acids. This CDR3 reads CASSQSAGSGQPQHF. CDR3 DNA: TGTGCCAGCAGCCAATCCGCGGGGTCGGGACAGCCCCAGCATTTT.

This sequence joins TRBV5-6 and TRBJ2-4; no definite D call. Trimming removed 1 base from V and 8 bases from J, with 7 bases in between. Germline V lookup: CDR1 SGHDT, CDR2 YYEEEE. There are 12 residues in the CDR3. As DNA, the CDR3 is TGTGCCAGCAGCTTGCAAGAACACATTCAGTACTTC. Translating gives CASSLQEHIQYF.